The rows below give T cell receptor beta chains drawn from one sample of a study of spatial heterogeneity in lung cancer. TCRdb ran MiXCR on the 5' RACE reads and lists one entry per CDR3 protein. The sample contains about 44,000 distinct CDR3 sequences, 12% to 15% of which appear only once. Sequenced material: PBMCs, taken at surgery. All receptors derive from a male donor with early-stage non-small cell lung cancer. The CDR3 runs from the conserved cysteine through the conserved F or W. The D gene is left open where the match is weak. Some rows mark clone size as missing; the rest say once, few, many or name a class of expanded clone.

d_call	v_call	j_call	clone_size	cdr3_aa	cdr3_nt
.	TRBV9	TRBJ2-5	.	CASSVTSMGETQYF	TGTGCCAGCAGCGTAACTAGTATGGGAGAGACCCAGTACTTC
TRBD1	TRBV7-2	TRBJ1-5	.	CASSRAGTGGGQPQHF	TGTGCCAGCAGCCGAGCGGGCACAGGGGGCGGGCAGCCCCAGCATTTT
.	TRBV25-1	TRBJ2-3	many	CASSEWARDTQYF	TGTGCCAGCAGTGAATGGGCCCGGGATACGCAGTATTTT
.	TRBV9	TRBJ1-1	.	CASTGAGFMNTEAFF	TGTGCCAGCACCGGAGCAGGGTTCATGAACACTGAAGCTTTCTTT
TRBD2	TRBV7-9	TRBJ2-2	many	CASSFLAGNTGELFF	TGTGCCAGCAGCTTCCTAGCGGGGAACACCGGGGAGCTGTTTTTT
.	TRBV2	TRBJ1-6	.	CASSERGPSNSPLHF	TGTGCCAGCAGTGAACGGGGGCCGAGTAATTCACCCCTCCACTTT
.	TRBV3-1	TRBJ2-1	many	CASSQAGPQFF	TGTGCCAGCAGCCAAGCGGGACCGCAGTTCTTC
TRBD2	TRBV7-2	TRBJ2-7	.	CASSLGLAGIYEQYF	TGTGCCAGCAGCTTAGGACTAGCGGGCATATACGAGCAGTACTTC
.	TRBV6-2/TRBV6-3	TRBJ2-3	.	CASSYSLGPPDTQYF	TGTGCCAGCAGTTACTCCCTCGGACCTCCAGATACGCAGTATTTT
.	TRBV20-1	TRBJ1-5	many	CSALTGTPAAVPQHF	TGCAGTGCCCTCACCGGCACTCCAGCCGCCGTGCCCCAGCATTTT
.	TRBV20-1	TRBJ1-5	few	CSATSPRDNQPQHF	TGCAGTGCTACCTCCCCCAGGGACAATCAGCCCCAGCATTTT
.	TRBV5-4	TRBJ2-7	.	CASSLGPGQAYEQYF	TGTGCCAGCAGCTTGGGACCGGGACAAGCCTACGAGCAGTACTTC
.	TRBV18	TRBJ1-1	few	CASSPNVNTEAFF	TGTGCCAGCTCACCAAATGTGAACACTGAAGCTTTCTTT
TRBD1	TRBV7-3	TRBJ2-3	.	CASSSDRVADTQYF	TGTGCCAGCAGCTCCGACAGGGTTGCAGATACGCAGTATTTT
.	TRBV3-1	TRBJ1-2	.	CASSRGRGYTF	TGTGCCAGCAGCCGGGGGCGCGGCTACACCTTC
.	TRBV12-5	TRBJ1-4	few	CASGLREKLFF	TGTGCTAGTGGTTTACGTGAAAAACTGTTTTTT
TRBD1	TRBV10-3	TRBJ1-1	many	CAIKDRMNTEAFF	TGTGCCATCAAGGACAGGATGAACACTGAAGCTTTCTTT
.	TRBV20-1	TRBJ1-3	medium-sized	CSARPPPGDTIYF	TGCAGTGCTCGACCTCCCCCGGGAGACACCATATATTTT
.	TRBV18	TRBJ1-2	many	CASSPPSGTRYGYTF	TGTGCCAGCTCACCACCGTCCGGGACAAGATATGGCTACACCTTC
.	TRBV5-1	TRBJ2-1	few	CASSWSQPSSYNEQFF	TGCGCCAGCAGCTGGTCACAGCCAAGCTCCTACAATGAGCAGTTCTTC
TRBD2	TRBV10-3	TRBJ2-5	few	CAISEALAGLETQYF	TGTGCCATCAGTGAGGCCCTAGCGGGGTTGGAGACCCAGTACTTC
TRBD2	TRBV24-1	TRBJ2-1	.	CATSPSGGGDEQFF	TGTGCCACCTCCCCTTCGGGGGGGGGCGATGAGCAGTTCTTC